The rows below give T cell receptor beta chains drawn from one sample of a study of blood T cell repertoires in COVID-19. Sequencing used immunoSEQ multiplex PCR; TCRdb keeps in-frame clones, though not all of them. The profile shows fewer than 500,000 clones, 85% to 90% of them singletons. Sequencing input: PBMCs or T cells enriched from blood (not recorded which). These receptors were taken from a young man who had recovered from COVID-19. CDR3s include the opening cysteine and the closing phenylalanine or tryptophan. The order of the fields is D gene, J gene, V gene, clone size, CDR3 protein, CDR3 DNA. The D gene is left open where the match is weak. Rows give clone size only sometimes, using once, few, many, or a class for an expanded clone.

D gene: .; J gene: TRBJ2-7; V gene: TRBV15; clone size: few; CDR3 protein: CATSDYIVGSLYEQYF; CDR3 DNA: TGTGCCACCAGCGACTATATTGTCGGGAGTCTGTATGAGCAGTACTTC
D gene: TRBD2; J gene: TRBJ2-5; V gene: TRBV5-6; clone size: .; CDR3 protein: CASSLELALQETQYF; CDR3 DNA: TGTGCCAGCAGCTTGGAACTAGCGTTACAAGAGACCCAGTACTTC
D gene: TRBD1; J gene: TRBJ1-2; V gene: TRBV5-1; clone size: .; CDR3 protein: CASSAGGAYYGYTF; CDR3 DNA: TGCGCCAGCAGCGCAGGGGGCGCTTACTATGGCTACACCTTC
D gene: TRBD2; J gene: TRBJ2-1; V gene: TRBV5-1; clone size: .; CDR3 protein: CASSLVSGREVNEQFF; CDR3 DNA: TGCGCCAGCAGCTTGGTTAGCGGGAGGGAGGTGAATGAGCAGTTCTTC
D gene: .; J gene: TRBJ2-3; V gene: TRBV24-1; clone size: .; CDR3 protein: CATSDTGHTDTQYF; CDR3 DNA: TGTGCCACCAGTGATACAGGCCACACAGATACGCAGTATTTT
D gene: TRBD2; J gene: TRBJ2-7; V gene: TRBV18; clone size: .; CDR3 protein: CASSPGSGGPYEQYF; CDR3 DNA: TGTGCCAGCTCACCCGGTTCGGGGGGACCCTACGAGCAGTACTTC
D gene: .; J gene: TRBJ1-2; V gene: TRBV18; clone size: .; CDR3 protein: CASSPDKSSGYTF; CDR3 DNA: TGTGCCAGCTCACCGGACAAAAGCTCTGGCTACACCTTC
D gene: TRBD1; J gene: TRBJ1-1; V gene: TRBV19; clone size: few; CDR3 protein: CASRTTGRRSDTEAFF; CDR3 DNA: TGTGCCAGTAGGACGACAGGGCGGCGGTCGGACACTGAAGCTTTCTTT
D gene: .; J gene: TRBJ2-5; V gene: TRBV10-3; clone size: .; CDR3 protein: CAISESTGETQYF; CDR3 DNA: TGTGCCATCAGTGAGTCGACGGGGGAGACCCAGTACTTC
D gene: .; J gene: TRBJ1-2; V gene: TRBV7-8; clone size: .; CDR3 protein: CASSLSPGTPASGYTF; CDR3 DNA: TGTGCCAGCAGCCTTTCCCCCGGGACACCTGCTTCCGGCTACACCTTC
D gene: TRBD1; J gene: TRBJ2-5; V gene: TRBV6-5; clone size: .; CDR3 protein: CASSWDREETQYF; CDR3 DNA: TGTGCCAGCAGTTGGGACAGGGAAGAGACCCAGTACTTC
D gene: TRBD2; J gene: TRBJ2-1; V gene: TRBV2; clone size: few; CDR3 protein: CASSPLGGRVQLYNEQFF; CDR3 DNA: TGTGCCAGCAGTCCCTTGGGCGGGAGGGTTCAATTGTACAATGAGCAGTTCTTC
D gene: .; J gene: TRBJ1-6; V gene: TRBV19; clone size: once; CDR3 protein: CASSIGQANSPLHF; CDR3 DNA: TGTGCCAGTAGTATAGGACAGGCGAATTCACCCCTCCACTTT
D gene: TRBD1; J gene: TRBJ2-7; V gene: TRBV7-2; clone size: once; CDR3 protein: CASSPGQGAIYEQYF; CDR3 DNA: TGTGCCAGCAGCCCGGGACAGGGGGCCATATACGAGCAGTACTTC
D gene: .; J gene: TRBJ2-1; V gene: TRBV18; clone size: .; CDR3 protein: CASSPPGRHYRYNEQFF; CDR3 DNA: TGTGCCAGCTCACCACCCGGGAGACACTACCGATACAATGAGCAGTTCTTC
D gene: .; J gene: TRBJ1-1; V gene: TRBV6-5; clone size: .; CDR3 protein: CASSPSGGRTEAFF; CDR3 DNA: TGTGCCAGCAGTCCCTCCGGGGGGCGCACTGAAGCTTTCTTT
D gene: .; J gene: TRBJ1-5; V gene: TRBV19; clone size: .; CDR3 protein: CASSIRSGWGNQPQHF; CDR3 DNA: TGTGCCAGTAGTATCCGTTCAGGGTGGGGAAATCAGCCCCAGCATTTT
D gene: .; J gene: TRBJ2-5; V gene: TRBV7-9; clone size: .; CDR3 protein: CASSQGLEETQYF; CDR3 DNA: TGTGCCAGCAGCCAGGGACTGGAAGAGACCCAGTACTTC
D gene: TRBD1; J gene: TRBJ2-6; V gene: TRBV7-9; clone size: .; CDR3 protein: CASSGQGVLSGANVLTF; CDR3 DNA: TGTGCCAGCAGCGGACAGGGGGTACTCTCTGGGGCCAACGTCCTGACTTTC
D gene: .; J gene: TRBJ1-6; V gene: TRBV6-1; clone size: .; CDR3 protein: CASSEGRESNSPLHF; CDR3 DNA: TGTGCCAGCAGTGAAGGGCGGGAGTCCAATTCACCCCTCCACTTT
D gene: TRBD2; J gene: TRBJ2-1; V gene: TRBV29-1; clone size: .; CDR3 protein: CSVGGRAEGEQFF; CDR3 DNA: TGCAGCGTTGGTGGGAGGGCCGAGGGTGAGCAGTTCTTC
D gene: .; J gene: TRBJ1-6; V gene: TRBV5-1; clone size: .; CDR3 protein: CASSLVPPSTNSPLHF; CDR3 DNA: TGCGCCAGCAGCTTGGTCCCCCCCAGTACAAATTCACCCCTCCACTTT
D gene: .; J gene: TRBJ1-2; V gene: TRBV28; clone size: once; CDR3 protein: CASSLGGASYGYTF; CDR3 DNA: TGTGCCAGCAGTTTGGGAGGGGCCTCCTATGGCTACACCTTC
D gene: TRBD1; J gene: TRBJ1-2; V gene: TRBV3-1/TRBV3-2; clone size: .; CDR3 protein: CASSQAGTGALANYGYTF; CDR3 DNA: TGTGCCAGCAGCCAAGCCGGGACAGGCGCCCTAGCTAACTATGGCTACACCTTC
D gene: TRBD1; J gene: TRBJ2-2; V gene: TRBV7-9; clone size: .; CDR3 protein: CASPTKAGGGLVGELFF; CDR3 DNA: TGTGCCAGCCCCACAAAGGCAGGGGGCGGCCTCGTTGGGGAGCTGTTTTTT
D gene: .; J gene: TRBJ2-7; V gene: TRBV29-1; clone size: .; CDR3 protein: CSVDRGEMDTEQYF; CDR3 DNA: TGCAGCGTTGACAGGGGGGAAATGGATACGGAGCAGTACTTC
D gene: TRBD1; J gene: TRBJ2-7; V gene: TRBV6-5; clone size: once; CDR3 protein: CASSPQGQPIYEQYF; CDR3 DNA: TGTGCCAGCAGTCCCCAGGGACAGCCCATATACGAGCAGTACTTC
D gene: .; J gene: TRBJ1-5; V gene: TRBV5-1; clone size: .; CDR3 protein: CASSLVGDQPQHF; CDR3 DNA: TGCGCCAGCAGCTTGGTAGGAGACCAGCCCCAGCATTTT
D gene: TRBD1; J gene: TRBJ2-7; V gene: TRBV7-9; clone size: .; CDR3 protein: CASSRRDRVGEQYF; CDR3 DNA: TGTGCCAGCAGCAGAAGGGACAGGGTCGGCGAGCAGTACTTC
D gene: .; J gene: TRBJ1-4; V gene: TRBV7-9; clone size: few; CDR3 protein: CASNSEFNEKLFF; CDR3 DNA: TGTGCCAGCAATTCTGAGTTTAATGAAAAACTGTTTTTT
D gene: .; J gene: TRBJ1-5; V gene: TRBV28; clone size: few; CDR3 protein: CAGGQPQHF; CDR3 DNA: TGTGCCGGAGGTCAGCCCCAGCATTTT
D gene: .; J gene: TRBJ2-1; V gene: TRBV7-2; clone size: .; CDR3 protein: CASSLRRGQSEQFF; CDR3 DNA: TGTGCCAGCAGCTTAAGGCGGGGCCAGAGTGAGCAGTTCTTC
D gene: TRBD1; J gene: TRBJ2-6; V gene: TRBV11-3; clone size: .; CDR3 protein: CASSFSQGEKANVLTF; CDR3 DNA: TGTGCCAGCAGCTTTTCCCAGGGGGAGAAAGCCAACGTCCTGACTTTC
D gene: TRBD1; J gene: TRBJ2-7; V gene: TRBV24-1; clone size: .; CDR3 protein: CATNGTAVSYEQYF; CDR3 DNA: TGTGCCACCAATGGGACAGCCGTCTCCTACGAGCAGTACTTC
D gene: TRBD2; J gene: TRBJ2-4; V gene: TRBV7-8; clone size: .; CDR3 protein: CASSLGEGNIQYF; CDR3 DNA: TGTGCCAGCAGCTTAGGGGAGGGGAACATTCAGTACTTC
D gene: .; J gene: TRBJ1-1; V gene: TRBV9; clone size: .; CDR3 protein: CASSPGSNTEAFF; CDR3 DNA: TGTGCCAGCAGCCCAGGGTCGAACACTGAAGCTTTCTTT
D gene: .; J gene: TRBJ2-7; V gene: TRBV3-1/TRBV3-2; clone size: .; CDR3 protein: CASSRGTGLYEQYF; CDR3 DNA: TGTGCCAGCAGCCGGGGCACAGGCCTCTACGAGCAGTACTTC
D gene: TRBD1; J gene: TRBJ2-1; V gene: TRBV6-5; clone size: .; CDR3 protein: CASSKQGAEGNEQFF; CDR3 DNA: TGTGCCAGCAGTAAACAGGGGGCGGAAGGTAATGAGCAGTTCTTC
D gene: TRBD1; J gene: TRBJ2-5; V gene: TRBV24-1; clone size: once; CDR3 protein: CATSDLGTGVGETQYF; CDR3 DNA: TGTGCCACCAGTGATTTGGGAACAGGGGTTGGAGAGACCCAGTACTTC
D gene: .; J gene: TRBJ1-2; V gene: TRBV20-1; clone size: .; CDR3 protein: CSASGFDGYTF; CDR3 DNA: TGCAGTGCTAGCGGGTTTGATGGCTACACCTTC
D gene: TRBD1; J gene: TRBJ1-1; V gene: TRBV28; clone size: .; CDR3 protein: CASSPGQGRSEAFF; CDR3 DNA: TGTGCCAGCAGTCCCGGACAGGGGAGGTCTGAAGCTTTCTTT
D gene: .; J gene: TRBJ2-4; V gene: TRBV6-5; clone size: .; CDR3 protein: CASSVGETKNIQYF; CDR3 DNA: TGTGCCAGCAGCGTCGGGGAGACCAAAAACATTCAGTACTTC
D gene: TRBD1; J gene: TRBJ2-7; V gene: TRBV10-3; clone size: .; CDR3 protein: CAISTGVSYEQYF; CDR3 DNA: TGTGCCATCAGTACAGGGGTCTCCTACGAGCAGTACTTC
D gene: .; J gene: TRBJ2-3; V gene: TRBV7-9; clone size: .; CDR3 protein: CASSLAGDRGDTQYF; CDR3 DNA: TGTGCCAGCAGCTTAGCGGGAGATCGAGGAGATACGCAGTATTTT
D gene: .; J gene: TRBJ2-2; V gene: TRBV4-1; clone size: .; CDR3 protein: CASSQEMGLGNTGELFF; CDR3 DNA: TGCGCCAGCAGCCAAGAAATGGGGCTAGGCAACACCGGGGAGCTGTTTTTT
D gene: TRBD2; J gene: TRBJ2-1; V gene: TRBV10-3; clone size: .; CDR3 protein: CAISTGTNLNEQFF; CDR3 DNA: TGTGCCATCAGCACCGGGACTAATTTAAATGAGCAGTTCTTC
D gene: .; J gene: TRBJ2-2; V gene: TRBV7-9; clone size: .; CDR3 protein: CASRSSPGYGGELFF; CDR3 DNA: TGTGCCAGCAGGTCCTCCCCAGGATACGGCGGGGAGCTGTTTTTT
D gene: .; J gene: TRBJ1-4; V gene: TRBV29-1; clone size: .; CDR3 protein: CSVATGTTNEKLFF; CDR3 DNA: TGCAGCGTCGCTACAGGGACAACTAATGAAAAACTGTTTTTT
D gene: .; J gene: TRBJ1-1; V gene: TRBV6-5; clone size: .; CDR3 protein: CATSTGRNTEAFF; CDR3 DNA: TGTGCCACCTCGACAGGTAGAAACACTGAAGCTTTCTTT
D gene: .; J gene: TRBJ2-7; V gene: TRBV11-2; clone size: .; CDR3 protein: CASSPRTASYEQYF; CDR3 DNA: TGTGCCAGCAGCCCGAGGACAGCTTCCTACGAGCAGTACTTC